This T cell receptor beta chain was sequenced during a study of blood T cell repertoires in COVID-19. Study-level background: Researchers got acute and convalescent COVID-19 samples from the United States, Italy and Spain. T cells, B-cell-depleted T cells, or PBMCs provided the cDNA or gDNA that served as material.

Using immunoSEQ multiplex PCR, the repertoire was profiled, and TCRdb retains in-frame clones only, with some absent. The table includes 200,000 or so clones, about four fifths detected once. The germline V gene encodes CDR1 SGHVS and CDR2 FNYEAQ. The CDR3 contains 16 residues. The V and J ends lost 1 base and 1 base, in that order; junction bases with no gene match: 5. For this clone: Other DNA sequences in the same sample also yield this CDR3.

Those enrolled in Seattle joined during active infection and were followed longitudinally afterward. This chain uses TRBV7-6 with TRBJ1-1, with 8 bases identical to TRBD1. This sequence originates from an elderly woman with COVID-19, enrolled during active disease. Sequenced: peripheral blood. CDR3 in amino acids: CASSLGQGRGNTEAFF. CDR3 sequence (DNA): TGTGCCAGCAGCTTAGGACAGGGGAGAGGGAACACTGAAGCTTTCTTT.